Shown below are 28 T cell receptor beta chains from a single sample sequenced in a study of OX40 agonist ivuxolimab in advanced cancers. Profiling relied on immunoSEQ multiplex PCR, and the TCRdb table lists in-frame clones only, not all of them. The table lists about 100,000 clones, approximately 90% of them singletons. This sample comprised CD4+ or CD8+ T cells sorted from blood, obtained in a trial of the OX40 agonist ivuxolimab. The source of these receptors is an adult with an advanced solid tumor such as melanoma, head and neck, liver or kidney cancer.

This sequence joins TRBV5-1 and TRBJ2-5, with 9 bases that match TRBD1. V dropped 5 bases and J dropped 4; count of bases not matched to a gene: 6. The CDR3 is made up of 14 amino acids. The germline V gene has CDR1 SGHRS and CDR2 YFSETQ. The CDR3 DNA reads TGCGCCAGCAGAGGGACAGGGAAGATAGAGACCCAGTACTTC. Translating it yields CASRGTGKIETQYF. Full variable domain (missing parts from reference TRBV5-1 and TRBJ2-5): KAGVTQTPRYLIKTRGQQVTLSCSPISGHRSVSWYQQTPGQGLQFLFEYFSETQRNKGNFPGRFSGRQFSNSRSEMNVSTLELGDSALYLCASRGTGKIETQYFGPGTRLLVL.

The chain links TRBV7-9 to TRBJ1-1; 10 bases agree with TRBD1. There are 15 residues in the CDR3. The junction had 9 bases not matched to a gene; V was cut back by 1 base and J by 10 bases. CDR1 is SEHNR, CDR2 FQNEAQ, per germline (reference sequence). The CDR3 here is CASSLGGTGAVVAFF. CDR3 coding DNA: TGTGCCAGCAGCTTAGGGGGGACAGGGGCTGTGGTAGCTTTCTTT.

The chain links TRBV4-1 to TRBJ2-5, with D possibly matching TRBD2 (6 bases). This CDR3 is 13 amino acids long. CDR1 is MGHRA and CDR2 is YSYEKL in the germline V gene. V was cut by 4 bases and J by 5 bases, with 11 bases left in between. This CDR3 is CASSRLVMETQYF. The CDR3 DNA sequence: TGCGCCAGCAGCCGACTAGTGATGGAGACCCAGTACTTC.

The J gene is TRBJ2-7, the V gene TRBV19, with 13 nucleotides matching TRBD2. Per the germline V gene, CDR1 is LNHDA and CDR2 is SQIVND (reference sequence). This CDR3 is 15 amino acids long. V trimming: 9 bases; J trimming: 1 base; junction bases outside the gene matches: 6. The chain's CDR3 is CASTPGLAGSYEQYF. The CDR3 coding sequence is TGTGCCAGCACCCCGGGACTAGCGGGATCCTACGAGCAGTACTTC.

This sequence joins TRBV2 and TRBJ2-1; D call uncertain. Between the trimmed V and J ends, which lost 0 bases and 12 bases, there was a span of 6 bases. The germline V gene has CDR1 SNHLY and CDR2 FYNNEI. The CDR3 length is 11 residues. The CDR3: CASSEAIGQFF. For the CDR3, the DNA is TGTGCCAGCAGTGAAGCGATTGGGCAGTTCTTC. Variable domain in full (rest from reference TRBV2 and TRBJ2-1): EPEVTQTPSHQVTQMGQEVILRCVPISNHLYFYWYRQILGQKVEFLVSFYNNEISEKSEIFDDQFSVERPDGSNFTLKIRSTKLEDSAMYFCASSEAIGQFFGPGTRLTVL.

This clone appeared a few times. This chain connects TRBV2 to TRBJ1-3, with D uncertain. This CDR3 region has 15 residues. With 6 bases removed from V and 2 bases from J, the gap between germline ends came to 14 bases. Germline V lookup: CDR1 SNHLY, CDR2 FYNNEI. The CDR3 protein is CASSIFGLAGNTIYF. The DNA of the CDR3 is TGTGCCAGCAGCATTTTCGGTTTGGCTGGAAACACCATATATTTT.

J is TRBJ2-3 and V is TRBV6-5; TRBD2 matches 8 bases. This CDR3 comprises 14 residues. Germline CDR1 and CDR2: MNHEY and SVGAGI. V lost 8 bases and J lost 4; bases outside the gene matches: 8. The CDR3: CASRLAGFADTQYF. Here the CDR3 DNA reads TGTGCCAGCCGGTTAGCGGGATTTGCAGATACGCAGTATTTT.

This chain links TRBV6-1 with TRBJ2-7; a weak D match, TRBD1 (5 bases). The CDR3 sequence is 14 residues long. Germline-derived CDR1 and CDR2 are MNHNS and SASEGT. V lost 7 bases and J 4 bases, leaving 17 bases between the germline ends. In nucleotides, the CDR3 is TGTGCCAGCAAAGAAACAGGTCCGGTTTACGAGCAGTACTTC. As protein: CASKETGPVYEQYF.

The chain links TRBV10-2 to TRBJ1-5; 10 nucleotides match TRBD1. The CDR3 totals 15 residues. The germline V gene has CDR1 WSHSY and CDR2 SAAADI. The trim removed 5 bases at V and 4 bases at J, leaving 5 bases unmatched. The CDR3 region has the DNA TGCGCCAGCAGTCCGACAGGGGGCCGAAATCAGCCCCAGCATTTT. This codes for CASSPTGGRNQPQHF.

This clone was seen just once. This CDR3 is CASSLGRLAGGGEQFF. The CDR3 bases are TGTGCCAGCAGCTTGGGGAGACTAGCGGGAGGGGGTGAGCAGTTCTTC. The chain employs TRBV5-8 and TRBJ2-1; 14 nucleotides match TRBD2. Per germline, CDR1 SGHTS and CDR2 YDEGEE. V lost 0 bases and J lost 9; bases outside the gene matches: 5. The length of the CDR3 is 16 residues.

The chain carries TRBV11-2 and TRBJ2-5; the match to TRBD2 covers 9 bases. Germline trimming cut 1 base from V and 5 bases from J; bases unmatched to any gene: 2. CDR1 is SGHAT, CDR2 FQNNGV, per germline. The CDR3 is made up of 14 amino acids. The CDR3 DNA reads TGTGCCAGCAGCTTAGCTGCGGGAGGGGAGACCCAGTACTTC. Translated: CASSLAAGGETQYF. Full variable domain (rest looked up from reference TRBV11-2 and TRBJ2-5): EAGVAQSPRYKIIEKRQSVAFWCNPISGHATLYWYQQILGQGPKLLIQFQNNGVVDDSQLPKDRFSAERLKGVDSTLKIQPAKLEDSAVYLCASSLAAGGETQYFGPGTRLLVL.

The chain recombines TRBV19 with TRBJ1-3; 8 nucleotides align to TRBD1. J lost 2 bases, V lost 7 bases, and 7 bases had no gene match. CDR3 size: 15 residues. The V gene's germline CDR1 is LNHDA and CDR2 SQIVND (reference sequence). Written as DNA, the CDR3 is TGTGCCAGTAACACTCGGGACAGGACTGGAAACACCATATATTTT. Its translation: CASNTRDRTGNTIYF. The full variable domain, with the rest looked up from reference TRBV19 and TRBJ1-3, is DGGITQSPKYLFRKEGQNVTLSCEQNLNHDAMYWYRQDPGQGLRLIYYSQIVNDFQKGDIAEGYSVSREKKESFPLTVTSAQKNPTAFYLCASNTRDRTGNTIYFGEGSWLTVV.

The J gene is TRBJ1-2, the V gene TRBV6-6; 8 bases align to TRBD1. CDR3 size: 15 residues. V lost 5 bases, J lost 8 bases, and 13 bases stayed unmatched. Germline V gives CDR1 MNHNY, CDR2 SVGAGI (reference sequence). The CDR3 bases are TGTGCCAGCAGTCTGGCCTCCGGACAGGGCTTCGGCTACACCTTC. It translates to CASSLASGQGFGYTF.

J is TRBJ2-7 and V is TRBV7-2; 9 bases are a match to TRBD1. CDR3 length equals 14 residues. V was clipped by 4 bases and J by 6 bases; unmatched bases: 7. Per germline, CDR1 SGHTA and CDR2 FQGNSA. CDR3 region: CASSSRTGVGEQYF. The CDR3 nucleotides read TGTGCCAGCAGCTCGAGGACAGGGGTGGGCGAGCAGTACTTC.

CDR3 DNA sequence: TGTGCCAGCAGTGTAACTAGCGGGAGGTATAATGAGCAGTTCTTC. Translation gives CASSVTSGRYNEQFF. The chain recombines TRBV2 with TRBJ2-1, with TRBD2 identical over 12 bases. This CDR3 region has 15 residues. V lost 4 bases to trimming and J lost 7 bases; unmatched junction nucleotides: 5. The germline CDR1 and CDR2 sequences are SNHLY and FYNNEI.

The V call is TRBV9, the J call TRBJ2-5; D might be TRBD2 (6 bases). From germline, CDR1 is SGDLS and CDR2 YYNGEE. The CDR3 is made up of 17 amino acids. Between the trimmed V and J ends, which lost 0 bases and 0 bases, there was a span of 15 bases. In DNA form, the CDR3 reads TGTGCCAGCAGCGTAGGGTCTGGTCGGGGGTACCAAGAGACCCAGTACTTC. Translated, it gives CASSVGSGRGYQETQYF.

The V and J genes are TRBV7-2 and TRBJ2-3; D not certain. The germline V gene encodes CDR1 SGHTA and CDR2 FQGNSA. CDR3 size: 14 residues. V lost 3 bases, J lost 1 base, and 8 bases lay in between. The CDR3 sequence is CASSFVRGTDTQYF. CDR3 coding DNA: TGTGCCAGCAGCTTCGTCCGGGGCACAGATACGCAGTATTTT. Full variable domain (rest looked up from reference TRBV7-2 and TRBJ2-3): GAGVSQSPSNKVTEKGKDVELRCDPISGHTALYWYRQSLGQGLEFLIYFQGNSAPDKSGLPSDRFSAERTGGSVSTLTIQRTQQEDSAVYLCASSFVRGTDTQYFGPGTRLTVL.

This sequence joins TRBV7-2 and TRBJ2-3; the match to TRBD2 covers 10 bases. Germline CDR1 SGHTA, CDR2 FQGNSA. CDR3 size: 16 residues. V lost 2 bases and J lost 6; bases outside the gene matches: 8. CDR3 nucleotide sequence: TGTGCCAGCAGCTTATCCGGAGCGGGAGGGCTGGATACGCAGTATTTT. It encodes CASSLSGAGGLDTQYF.

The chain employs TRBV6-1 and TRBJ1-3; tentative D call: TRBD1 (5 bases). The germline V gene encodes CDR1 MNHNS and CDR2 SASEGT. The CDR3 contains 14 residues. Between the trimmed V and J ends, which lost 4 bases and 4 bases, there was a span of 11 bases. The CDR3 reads CASSVQEIGNTIYF. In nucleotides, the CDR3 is TGTGCCAGCAGTGTACAGGAGATAGGAAACACCATATATTTT.

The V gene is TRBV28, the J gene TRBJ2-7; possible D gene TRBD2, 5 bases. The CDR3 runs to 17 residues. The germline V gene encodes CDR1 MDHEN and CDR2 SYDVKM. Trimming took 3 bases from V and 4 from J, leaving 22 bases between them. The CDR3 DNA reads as TGTGCCAGCAGTTTTTATGATACGTCGGGAACAAGATACGAGCAGTACTTC. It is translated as CASSFYDTSGTRYEQYF.

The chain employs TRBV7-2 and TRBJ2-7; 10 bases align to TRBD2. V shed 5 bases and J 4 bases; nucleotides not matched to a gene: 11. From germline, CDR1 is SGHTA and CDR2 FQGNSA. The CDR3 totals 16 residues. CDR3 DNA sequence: TGTGCCAGCAGCCATAATCCTAGCGGGAGAGGGTACGAGCAGTACTTC. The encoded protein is CASSHNPSGRGYEQYF.

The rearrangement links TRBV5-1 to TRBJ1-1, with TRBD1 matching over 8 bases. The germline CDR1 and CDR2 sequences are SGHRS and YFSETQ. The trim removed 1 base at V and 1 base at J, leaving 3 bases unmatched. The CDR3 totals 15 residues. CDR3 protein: CASSLTGGSNTEAFF. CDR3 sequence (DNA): TGCGCCAGCAGCTTGACAGGGGGGTCGAACACTGAAGCTTTCTTT.

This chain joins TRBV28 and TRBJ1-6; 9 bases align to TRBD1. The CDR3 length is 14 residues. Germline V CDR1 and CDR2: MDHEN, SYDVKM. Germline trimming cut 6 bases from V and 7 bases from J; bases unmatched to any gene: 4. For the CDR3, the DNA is TGTGCCAGCAGCCCCGGGACAGGGAATTCACCCCTCCACTTT. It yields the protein CASSPGTGNSPLHF.

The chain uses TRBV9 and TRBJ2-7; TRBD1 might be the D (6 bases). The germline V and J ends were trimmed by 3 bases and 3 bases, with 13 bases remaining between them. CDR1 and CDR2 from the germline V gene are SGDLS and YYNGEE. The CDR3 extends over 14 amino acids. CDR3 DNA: TGTGCCAGCAGCGGAAGCAGGGGTAACTACGAGCAGTACTTC. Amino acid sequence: CASSGSRGNYEQYF.

In DNA, the CDR3 is TGTGCCACCAGCAGAGCGTCGGCTAGCCAAAGCACAGATACGCAGTATTTT. This encodes CATSRASASQSTDTQYF. J is TRBJ2-3 and V is TRBV15; perhaps TRBD2 as D (5 bases). The CDR3 totals 17 residues. Deletions cut 1 base from V and 0 bases from J, with 14 bases between. CDR1 is LNHNV and CDR2 is YYDKDF in the germline V gene (reference sequence).

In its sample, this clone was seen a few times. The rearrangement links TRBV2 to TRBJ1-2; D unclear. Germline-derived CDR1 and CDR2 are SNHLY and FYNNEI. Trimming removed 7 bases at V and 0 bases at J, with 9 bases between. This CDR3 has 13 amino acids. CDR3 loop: CASIQISNYGYTF. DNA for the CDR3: TGTGCCAGCATACAGATTTCTAACTATGGCTACACCTTC.

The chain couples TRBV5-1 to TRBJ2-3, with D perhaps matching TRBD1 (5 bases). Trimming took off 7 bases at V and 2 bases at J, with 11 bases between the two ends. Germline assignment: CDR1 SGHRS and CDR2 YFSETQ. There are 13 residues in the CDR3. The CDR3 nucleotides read TGCGCCAGCGGCAAAGGGGTCACAGATACGCAGTATTTT. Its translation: CASGKGVTDTQYF. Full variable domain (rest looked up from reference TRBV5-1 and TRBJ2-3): KAGVTQTPRYLIKTRGQQVTLSCSPISGHRSVSWYQQTPGQGLQFLFEYFSETQRNKGNFPGRFSGRQFSNSRSEMNVSTLELGDSALYLCASGKGVTDTQYFGPGTRLTVL.

CDR3 region: CASSIAGTGSADTQYF. The DNA of the CDR3 is TGTGCCAGTAGTATCGCCGGGACAGGGTCCGCAGATACGCAGTATTTT. The V call is TRBV19, the J call TRBJ2-3; 9 nucleotides align to TRBD1. Germline CDR1 LNHDA, CDR2 SQIVND (reference sequence). The ends lost 3 bases at V and 4 bases at J; junction bases unmatched: 8. This CDR3 has 16 amino acids.